This T cell receptor beta chain appears in the sequencing data of a study of blood T cell repertoires in COVID-19. The trim removed 2 bases at V and 0 bases at J, leaving 2 bases unmatched. The germline gives CDR1 SGHTA, CDR2 FQGTGA. The CDR3 spans 16 residues. In regard to this clone: Other DNA sequences in this specimen translate into the identical CDR3.

Assay used: immunoSEQ multiplex PCR; TCRdb lists only in-frame clones, some missing. The sample includes about 330,000 clones, more than 70% of them seen just once. The clonotype originates from a man younger than 30 who had recovered from COVID-19. The chain employs TRBV7-3 and TRBJ2-1; 9 bases fit TRBD2. Sample: peripheral blood. The CDR3 coding sequence is TGTGCCAGCAGCTTAGGAGCGGGAGGCTCCTACAATGAGCAGTTCTTC. Protein sequence: CASSLGAGGSYNEQFF. Full variable domain (rest looked up from reference TRBV7-3 and TRBJ2-1): GAGVSQTPSNKVTEKGKYVELRCDPISGHTALYWYRQSLGQGPEFLIYFQGTGAADDSGLPNDRFFAVRPEGSVSTLKIQRTERGDSAVYLCASSLGAGGSYNEQFFGPGTRLTVL.